One and the same sample provided the 31 T cell receptor beta chains below, sequenced in a study of CD8 T cells in Susac syndrome. When the RNA was reverse transcribed, random hexamers were used with an input of about 0.45 to 1 ug. TCRdb processed the immunoSEQ multiplex PCR reads anew with MiXCR; each CDR3 protein has one entry. The sample lists roughly 180,000 distinct CDR3 sequences, approximately 94% occurring once. Sequenced input: CD4+ T cells from PBMCs. The receptors come from a human donor in good health.

The chain carries TRBV6-2 or TRBV6-3 and TRBJ2-7; 7 positions match TRBD1. V shed 7 bases and J 4 bases; nucleotides not matched to a gene: 10. The length of the CDR3 is 14 residues. Germline V CDR1 and CDR2: MNHEY, SVGEGT. The CDR3 is CASNTGTDLYEQYF. DNA for the CDR3: TGTGCCAGCAACACCGGGACAGACCTATACGAGCAGTACTTC.

The gene calls are TRBV24-1 and TRBJ2-1, with D unclear. The CDR3 totals 13 residues. Germline-derived CDR1 and CDR2 are KGHDR and SFDVKD. V lost 4 bases and J lost 5, with 8 bases in between. CDR3 region: CATSDPNDNEQFF. The DNA of the CDR3 is TGTGCCACCAGTGACCCGAATGACAATGAGCAGTTCTTC.

This clonotype was detected once. The chain carries TRBV5-1 and TRBJ1-5; a possible D gene is TRBD1 (6 bases). The CDR3 is made up of 13 amino acids. Trimming removed 5 bases at V and 7 bases at J, with 13 bases between. The germline CDR1 and CDR2 sequences are SGHRS and YFSETQ. As DNA, the CDR3 is TGCGCCAGCAGTCCTACAGGGCTCCAGCCCCAGCATTTT. Translating it yields CASSPTGLQPQHF.

The chain uses TRBV5-1 and TRBJ1-1, with 7 positions matching TRBD1. V was clipped by 4 bases and J by 0 bases; unmatched bases: 6. Germline-derived CDR1 and CDR2 are SGHRS and YFSETQ. The CDR3 extends over 15 amino acids. This CDR3 is CASSIRQGMNTEAFF. CDR3 in DNA: TGCGCCAGCAGCATCCGACAGGGCATGAACACTGAAGCTTTCTTT.

The V call is TRBV12-3 or TRBV12-4, the J call TRBJ2-5; 8 nucleotides match TRBD2. V trimming: 7 bases; J trimming: 1 base; junction bases outside the gene matches: 8. CDR3 length: 15 amino acids. CDR3 sequence (DNA): TGTGCCAGCAACCAATACGCGGGAGGCCAAGAGACCCAGTACTTC. This encodes CASNQYAGGQETQYF.

The chain carries TRBV30 and TRBJ2-1; D possibly corresponds to TRBD1 (5 bases). Germline V CDR1 and CDR2: GTSNPN, SVGIG (reference sequence). V was pared by 1 base and J by 5 bases, with 9 bases between. The CDR3 sequence is 13 residues long. CDR3 in DNA: TGTGCCTGGAGTGGGCAGGGCCACAATGAGCAGTTCTTC. Amino acid sequence: CAWSGQGHNEQFF.

The chain uses TRBV20-1 and TRBJ1-3; D call uncertain. Germline CDR1 and CDR2: DFQATT and SNEGSKA (reference sequence). CDR3 length: 15 residues. Trimming took 7 bases from V and 0 from J, leaving 16 bases between them. Written as DNA, the CDR3 is TGCAGTGTTATCTCCCAGAGGATCTCTGGAAACACCATATATTTT. It codes for CSVISQRISGNTIYF.

The rearrangement uses TRBV20-1 and TRBJ2-5; D unresolved. The CDR3 covers 13 residues. Germline V gene data show CDR1 as DFQATT and CDR2 as SNEGSKA (reference sequence). V gave up 2 bases and J gave up 5 bases, with 12 bases separating them. This chain's CDR3 is CSARRTRRETQYF. CDR3 DNA sequence: TGCAGTGCTAGAAGGACCCGTCGGGAGACCCAGTACTTC.

The chain's CDR3 is CASTKTGVNTEAFF. As DNA, the CDR3 is TGTGCCAGCACCAAGACGGGAGTGAACACTGAAGCTTTCTTT. This chain connects TRBV27 to TRBJ1-1; D not certain. With 7 bases removed from V and 0 bases from J, the gap between germline ends came to 12 bases. The germline V gene encodes CDR1 MNHEY and CDR2 SMNVEV (reference sequence). The CDR3 consists of 14 residues.

The V call is TRBV11-2, the J call TRBJ2-1, with 8 bases that match TRBD2. This CDR3 has 14 amino acids. Germline lookup yields CDR1 SGHAT and CDR2 FQNNGV. After removal of 5 bases from V and 8 bases from J, the junction contained 8 bases not matched to a gene. The CDR3 protein is CASSPPTSVDEQFF. The DNA of the CDR3 is TGTGCCAGCAGCCCCCCGACTAGCGTCGATGAGCAGTTCTTC. Complete variable domain (other parts from reference TRBV11-2 and TRBJ2-1): EAGVAQSPRYKIIEKRQSVAFWCNPISGHATLYWYQQILGQGPKLLIQFQNNGVVDDSQLPKDRFSAERLKGVDSTLKIQPAKLEDSAVYLCASSPPTSVDEQFFGPGTRLTVL.

The chain employs TRBV23-1 and TRBJ2-1, with 9 bases identical to TRBD2. TRBV23-1 is an open reading frame, and its role is uncertain. The CDR3 spans 19 residues. V lost 0 bases, J lost 1 base, and 10 bases stayed unmatched. The CDR3 nucleotides read TGCGCCAGCAGTCAATCGGGACCGGTAGCGGGAGTTTCCTACAATGAGCAGTTCTTC. Amino acid sequence: CASSQSGPVAGVSYNEQFF.

This chain links TRBV12-3 or TRBV12-4 with TRBJ2-1, with 7 nucleotides matching TRBD2. V shed 6 bases, J shed 2 bases, and the junction held 4 bases outside the gene matches. CDR3 length: 14 residues. CDR3 sequence reads: CASSSGMTYNEQFF. As DNA, the CDR3 is TGTGCCAGCAGCAGCGGGATGACCTACAATGAGCAGTTCTTC.

The chain combines TRBV29-1 with TRBJ2-1, with TRBD1 identical over 7 bases. This CDR3 spans 14 amino acids. CDR1 is SQVTM and CDR2 is ANQGSEA in the germline V gene. The trim removed 7 bases at V and 2 bases at J, leaving 8 bases unmatched. CDR3 loop: CSAGQVLTYNEQFF. DNA of the CDR3: TGCAGCGCTGGACAGGTCCTAACCTACAATGAGCAGTTCTTC.

The V gene is TRBV3-1, the J gene TRBJ2-7; 13 bases agree with TRBD2. The V gene end was trimmed by 4 bases and the J gene end by 6 bases; junction bases not matched to a gene: 6. Germline-derived CDR1 and CDR2 are LGHDT and YNNKEL (reference sequence). The CDR3 contains 15 residues. In DNA form, the CDR3 reads TGTGCCAGCAGCCCAACCGGGACTAGCGGGACCGAGCAGTACTTC. Translating it yields CASSPTGTSGTEQYF.

The V call is TRBV12-3 or TRBV12-4, the J call TRBJ2-1; D is undetermined. The CDR3 is 13 amino acids. The V end was cut by 9 bases, the J end by 3 bases, with 12 bases between. The CDR3 reads CASGVLYYNEQFF. The CDR3 nucleotides are TGTGCCAGTGGGGTCCTTTACTACAATGAGCAGTTCTTC.

V and J are TRBV20-1 and TRBJ2-5; the match to TRBD1 covers 7 bases. This CDR3 region has 15 residues. In germline, CDR1 is DFQATT, CDR2 SNEGSKA (reference sequence). V was pared by 3 bases and J by 2 bases, with 9 bases of the junction left unmatched. For the CDR3, the DNA is TGCAGTGCTAGGCCCGGGACAGCCTTTCAAGAGACCCAGTACTTC. It translates to CSARPGTAFQETQYF.

This sequence joins TRBV5-1 and TRBJ1-2, with D uncertain. CDR3 length: 13 amino acids. Germline-derived CDR1 and CDR2 are SGHRS and YFSETQ. With 0 bases removed from V and 5 bases from J, the gap between germline ends came to 8 bases. The CDR3 protein is CASSLDSEYGYTF. The DNA of the CDR3 is TGCGCCAGCAGCTTGGACAGCGAGTATGGCTACACCTTC.

V is TRBV29-1 and J is TRBJ1-2; possibly TRBD1 for D (5 bases). In germline, CDR1 is SQVTM, CDR2 ANQGSEA. CDR3 length: 11 amino acids. The V gene lost 3 bases and the J gene lost 8 bases, with 10 bases spanning the gap. The CDR3 protein is CSVERGAGYTF. CDR3 sequence (DNA): TGCAGCGTTGAGAGGGGTGCGGGCTACACCTTC.

The chain couples TRBV7-2 to TRBJ2-1; 10 bases map to TRBD1. Germline-derived CDR1 and CDR2 are SGHTA and FQGNSA. The V gene end was trimmed by 3 bases and the J gene end by 5 bases; junction bases not matched to a gene: 7. The CDR3 loop spans 16 amino acids. The CDR3 DNA reads as TGTGCCAGCAGCTTTAATTCGGGACAGGGGAACAATGAGCAGTTCTTC. This gives the protein CASSFNSGQGNNEQFF.

This chain links TRBV28 with TRBJ2-3; 8 bases map to TRBD1. The CDR3 has 15 residues. Trimming cost V 2 bases and J 2 bases; bases outside gene matches: 3. Germline-derived CDR1 and CDR2 are MDHEN and SYDVKM. CDR3 in DNA: TGTGCCAGCAGTTTAACGGACAGGGACACAGATACGCAGTATTTT. Translated: CASSLTDRDTDTQYF.

The J gene is TRBJ2-1, the V gene TRBV19; 11 nucleotides align to TRBD2. Germline V lookup: CDR1 LNHDA, CDR2 SQIVND (reference sequence). The CDR3 is 17 residues long. V lost 4 bases, J lost 5 bases, and 10 bases stayed unmatched. CDR3 nucleotide sequence: TGTGCCAGTAGTACGACTAGCGGGGAGATTACTAACAATGAGCAGTTCTTC. Amino acids: CASSTTSGEITNNEQFF.

A single count supports this clonotype. The CDR3 loop reads CASSLELDTYEQYF. The CDR3 nucleotides are TGCGCCAGCAGCTTGGAATTAGATACCTACGAGCAGTACTTC. The chain recombines TRBV5-1 with TRBJ2-7, with D hard to call. Trimming removed 0 bases at V and 2 bases at J, with 9 bases between. CDR1 is SGHRS, CDR2 YFSETQ, per germline. The CDR3 runs to 14 residues.

This sequence joins TRBV7-2 and TRBJ1-1; no clear D gene. The CDR3 extends over 15 amino acids. CDR1 is SGHTA, CDR2 FQGNSA, per germline. V was trimmed by 3 bases and J by 0 bases, leaving 11 bases between them. CDR3 region: CASSLAIGVNTEAFF. The CDR3 nucleotides read TGTGCCAGCAGCTTGGCTATCGGGGTGAACACTGAAGCTTTCTTT.

V is TRBV19 and J is TRBJ2-1; D uncertain. There are 13 residues in the CDR3. The V gene's germline CDR1 is LNHDA and CDR2 SQIVND (reference sequence). The ends were cut back, 10 bases at V and 5 bases at J, with 15 bases in the middle. The CDR3 coding sequence is TGTGCCACACGAATCTCCGGACACAATGAGCAGTTCTTC. Amino acid sequence: CATRISGHNEQFF.

Concerning this clonotype itself: Sequence at one end of the junction differs from germline and may be a read error. The gene calls are TRBV27 and TRBJ2-7; TRBD1 matches at 9 bases. Per the germline V gene, CDR1 is MNHEY and CDR2 is SMNVEV (reference sequence). The CDR3 covers 15 residues. The CDR3 coding sequence is TGTGCCAGCAGTAAAACTCCGGGACAGGGCTTGAGGGGGGACTTC. Amino acid sequence: CASSKTPGQGLRGDF.

The V call is TRBV27, the J call TRBJ2-4; D is uncertain. This CDR3 region has 14 residues. Germline V gene lookup returns CDR1 MNHEY and CDR2 SMNVEV (reference sequence). V lost 9 bases and J 0 bases, leaving 12 bases between the germline ends. The CDR3 region has the DNA TGTGCCAGTAGGGATCCGCTAGCCAAAAACATTCAGTACTTC. Amino acid sequence: CASRDPLAKNIQYF.

V and J are TRBV29-1 and TRBJ1-1; tentative D call: TRBD1 (6 bases). V was cut by 2 bases and J by 5 bases, with 12 bases left in between. The CDR3 loop spans 13 amino acids. CDR1 SQVTM and CDR2 ANQGSEA come from the germline V gene. The CDR3 DNA reads as TGCAGCGTTGAACGCACAGGGAATACTGAAGCTTTCTTT. Encoded protein: CSVERTGNTEAFF.

This sequence joins TRBV9 and TRBJ1-1; D uncertain. Trimming left V 4 bases short and J 1 base short, with 11 bases between. This CDR3 spans 14 amino acids. The germline CDR1 and CDR2 sequences are SGDLS and YYNGEE. Here the CDR3 DNA reads TGTGCCAGCAGCCTCCCCGGGCCGAACACTGAAGCTTTCTTT. It is translated as CASSLPGPNTEAFF.

The J gene is TRBJ2-1, the V gene TRBV4-3, with D perhaps matching TRBD2 (7 bases). Germline CDR1 is LGHNA and CDR2 is YSLEER. The CDR3 is made up of 12 amino acids. V was shortened by 1 base and J by 16 bases, with 14 bases between the two germline ends. The CDR3 spells CASSQVGGLVFF. CDR3 bases: TGCGCCAGCAGCCAAGTCGGGGGGCTCGTCTTCTTC.

This chain connects TRBV4-3 to TRBJ1-5; D uncertain. Germline V gene data show CDR1 as LGHNA and CDR2 as YSLEER. This CDR3 contains 13 residues. Trimming shortened V by 0 bases and J by 5 bases, and 5 bases separated the two germline ends. The CDR3 region is CASSQDYYQPQHF. DNA of the CDR3: TGCGCCAGCAGCCAAGATTACTATCAGCCCCAGCATTTT.

The chain combines TRBV20-1 with TRBJ2-4, with D perhaps TRBD1 (5 bases). The CDR3 extends over 9 amino acids. The germline CDR1 and CDR2 sequences are DFQATT and SNEGSKA (reference sequence). Written as DNA, the CDR3 is TGCATCCCAGGGAAGGGAAAGTACTTC. Protein sequence: CIPGKGKYF.